Presented here are 10 T cell receptor beta chains from one specimen sequenced in a study of shared clonotypes between healthy human individuals (dated by TCRdb to the early 2020s). Library preparation was by the immunoSEQ multiplex PCR assay. The clones in this table, taken by TCRdb from immuneACCESS, are in-frame only. Not every clone is retained; where verified, under half of the shortfall comes from an unresolved V gene, and the cause of the rest is unknown. This sample comprises approximately 470,000 clones, 81% of them detected only once. Approximately 11% of the sample is taken by the ten largest. The sample taken for sequencing was PBMCs. These receptors came from a woman aged 40 to 50 in good health. Some clones in this sample may be carry-over from other donors' samples.

Worth noting for this clone: This probably arose from a read error, given a far larger clone one base away. The chain links TRBV6-4 to TRBJ2-2, with D unclear. The V gene's germline CDR1 is MRHNA and CDR2 SNTAGT. The CDR3 is made up of 13 amino acids. Trimming took off 4 bases at V and 3 bases at J, with 6 bases between the two ends. For the CDR3, the DNA is TGTGCCAGCAGTGTGGACGACACCGGGGAGCTGTTTTTT. Translation gives CASSVDDTGELFF.

The rearrangement uses TRBV2 and TRBJ2-5; 9 bases are a match to TRBD1. V was clipped by 2 bases and J by 2 bases; unmatched bases: 3. The germline gives CDR1 SNHLY, CDR2 FYNNEI. CDR3 size: 15 residues. CDR3 coding DNA: TGTGCCAGCAGTGAAATGGGACAGGGTCAAGAGACCCAGTACTTC. Translated: CASSEMGQGQETQYF.

The rearrangement uses TRBV28 and TRBJ2-1, with 7 bases lining up with TRBD2. V dropped 2 bases and J dropped 0; count of bases not matched to a gene: 4. The CDR3 spans 16 residues. From germline, CDR1 is MDHEN and CDR2 SYDVKM. The DNA for the CDR3 is TGTGCCAGCAGTTTAGCCGGGACTAACTCCTACAATGAGCAGTTCTTC. This encodes CASSLAGTNSYNEQFF.

This rearrangement joins TRBV2 to TRBJ1-3; D is unresolved. CDR1 SNHLY and CDR2 FYNNEI come from the germline V gene. The CDR3 loop spans 15 amino acids. With 3 bases removed from V and 0 bases from J, the gap between germline ends came to 9 bases. In DNA, the CDR3 is TGTGCCAGCAGTGAGGGAACCTTCTCTGGAAACACCATATATTTT. This gives the protein CASSEGTFSGNTIYF.

V and J are TRBV10-3 and TRBJ2-4; 7 bases are a match to TRBD2. Trimming cost V 2 bases and J 7 bases; bases outside gene matches: 8. Germline V gives CDR1 ENHRY, CDR2 SYGVKD. This CDR3 region has 15 residues. DNA for the CDR3: TGTGCCATCAGTGAGAGGGCGGGAGAGGGGAACATTCAGTACTTC. It specifies CAISERAGEGNIQYF.

The chain is built from TRBV7-2 and TRBJ1-1; 9 nucleotides line up with TRBD1. CDR3 length: 15 amino acids. V trimming: 5 bases; J trimming: 1 base; junction bases outside the gene matches: 5. Looked up from germline, CDR1 is SGHTA and CDR2 is FQGNSA. CDR3 coding DNA: TGTGCCAGCAGCCCACAGGGGGCGCGGAACACTGAAGCTTTCTTT. This gives the protein CASSPQGARNTEAFF.

The chain recombines TRBV5-1 with TRBJ2-7; D possibly matches TRBD1 or TRBD2 (5 bases each). Per the germline V gene, CDR1 is SGHRS and CDR2 is YFSETQ. The CDR3 covers 14 residues. V dropped 3 bases and J dropped 2 bases, with 12 bases sitting between them. The CDR3 bases are TGCGCCAGCAGCTACCGGGACGCCACCTACGAGCAGTACTTC. It codes for CASSYRDATYEQYF. Drawing the rest from reference TRBV5-1 and TRBJ2-7, the complete variable domain is KAGVTQTPRYLIKTRGQQVTLSCSPISGHRSVSWYQQTPGQGLQFLFEYFSETQRNKGNFPGRFSGRQFSNSRSEMNVSTLELGDSALYLCASSYRDATYEQYFGPGTRLTVT.

Turning to this clone: A far larger clone is one nucleotide away, so this likely arose from a read error. The same CDR3 also results from other DNA sequences found in this sample. This sequence joins TRBV7-7 and TRBJ2-1; D is perhaps TRBD1 or TRBD2 (5 bases each). CDR1 SSHAT and CDR2 FNYEAQ come from the germline V gene (reference sequence). The length of the CDR3 is 13 residues. The V end was cut by 1 base, the J end by 9 bases, with 10 bases between. CDR3: CASSLGAGSEQFF. CDR3 sequence (DNA): TGTGCCAGCAGCTTAGGAGCAGGGAGTGAGCAGTTCTTC. The variable domain in full, with the rest retrieved from reference TRBV7-7 and TRBJ2-1, is GAGVSQSPRYKVTKRGQDVTLRCDPISSHATLYWYQQALGQGPEFLTYFNYEAQPDKSGLPSDRFSAERPEGSISTLTIQRTEQRDSAMYRCASSLGAGSEQFFGPGTRLTVL.

The J gene is TRBJ1-2, the V gene TRBV18, with D perhaps matching TRBD1 (5 bases). The V end lost 3 bases, the J end lost 0 bases, and 11 bases lay between the germline ends. The CDR3 totals 15 residues. Germline CDR1 reads KGHSH; CDR2 reads LQKENI. For the CDR3, the DNA is TGTGCCAGCTCACCCCGGGACGGTCCTAACTATGGCTACACCTTC. Amino acids: CASSPRDGPNYGYTF. Using reference TRBV18 and TRBJ1-2 for the parts outside the CDR3, the full variable domain is NAGVMQNPRHLVRRRGQEARLRCSPMKGHSHVYWYRQLPEEGLKFMVYLQKENIIDESGMPKERFSAEFPKEGPSILRIQQVVRGDSAAYFCASSPRDGPNYGYTFGSGTRLTVV.

This clone was seen repeatedly, ten times or more. The chain employs TRBV27 and TRBJ1-2; D call uncertain. CDR1 MNHEY and CDR2 SMNVEV come from the germline V gene (reference sequence). V lost 5 bases and J 0 bases, leaving 13 bases between the germline ends. The CDR3 covers 15 residues. In nucleotides, the CDR3 is TGTGCCAGCAGTCCTCGACCGGAACCTAACTATGGCTACACCTTC. Translating gives CASSPRPEPNYGYTF.